This paragraph covers one T cell receptor (beta chain) sequence. The source of the sample is a study of long-term antiretroviral therapy in people with HIV. With survey level as its setting, the immunoSEQ assay was v3.0. Profiling relied on immunoSEQ multiplex PCR, and the TCRdb table lists in-frame clones only, not all of them. Among about 22,000 clones listed, over 65% were seen once. The CDR3 contains 13 residues. Germline values: CDR1 LNHNV, CDR2 YYDKDF (reference sequence). Trimming cost V 4 bases and J 4 bases, with 8 bases left between them. The receptor was derived from a young man with HIV. The chain uses TRBV15 and TRBJ1-5; D unresolved. Here the sequenced sample was unsorted PBMCs, taken around 5.9 years after starting antiretroviral therapy. Written as DNA, the CDR3 is TGTGCCACCAGCACCTCACGGAATCAGCCCCAGCATTTT. Protein sequence: CATSTSRNQPQHF.